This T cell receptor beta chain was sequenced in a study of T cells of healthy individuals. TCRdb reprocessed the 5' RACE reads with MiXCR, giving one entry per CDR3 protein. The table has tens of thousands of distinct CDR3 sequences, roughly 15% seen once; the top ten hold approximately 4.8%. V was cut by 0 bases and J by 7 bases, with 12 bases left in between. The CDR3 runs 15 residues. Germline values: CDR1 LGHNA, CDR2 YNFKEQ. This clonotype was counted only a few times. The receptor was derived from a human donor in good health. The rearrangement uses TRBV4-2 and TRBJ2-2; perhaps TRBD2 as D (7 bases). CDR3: CASSQDRGASGELFF. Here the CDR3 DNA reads TGTGCCAGCAGCCAAGATCGGGGGGCGAGCGGGGAGCTGTTTTTT.